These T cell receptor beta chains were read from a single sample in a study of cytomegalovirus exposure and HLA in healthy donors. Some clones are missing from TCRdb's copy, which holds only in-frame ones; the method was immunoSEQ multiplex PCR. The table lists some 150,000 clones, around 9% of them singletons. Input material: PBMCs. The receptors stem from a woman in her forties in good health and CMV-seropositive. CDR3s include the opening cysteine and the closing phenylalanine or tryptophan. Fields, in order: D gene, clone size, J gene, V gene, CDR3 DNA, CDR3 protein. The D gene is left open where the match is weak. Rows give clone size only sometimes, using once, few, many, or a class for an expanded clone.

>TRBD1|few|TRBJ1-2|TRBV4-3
TGCGCCAGCAGCCAAGACAGGGGGGTCGGGGGCTACACCTTC
CASSQDRGVGGYTF
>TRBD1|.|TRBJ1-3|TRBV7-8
TGTGCCAGCAGCCCGACAGGGGGGAACTCTGGAAACACCATATATTTT
CASSPTGGNSGNTIYF
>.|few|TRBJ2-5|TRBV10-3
TGTGCCATCAGTGAGTCGACTGTCGGAATCCAAGAGACCCAGTACTTC
CAISESTVGIQETQYF
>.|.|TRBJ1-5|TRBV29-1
TGCAGCGTCGCCGCGAGGGAAGGTAACAATCAGCCCCAGCATTTT
CSVAAREGNNQPQHF
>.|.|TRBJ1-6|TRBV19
TGTGCCAGTAGCCTGGACGGGGACTACTCACCCCTCCACTTT
CASSLDGDYSPLHF
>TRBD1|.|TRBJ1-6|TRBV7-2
TGTGCCAGCAGCTTAGGGGACAGGCTCTACTCACCCCTCCACTTT
CASSLGDRLYSPLHF
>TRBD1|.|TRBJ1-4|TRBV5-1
TGCGCCAGCAGCTTTTCCCTTGGAGGACAGGGAACTAATGAAAAACTGTTTTTT
CASSFSLGGQGTNEKLFF
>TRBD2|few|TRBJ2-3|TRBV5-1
TGCGCCAGCAGCCTGGGAGGGCTAGCGTCAGATACGCAGTATTTT
CASSLGGLASDTQYF
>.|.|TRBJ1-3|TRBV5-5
TGTGCCAGCAGCTTGGCGACTTCCCGCTCTGGAAACACCATATATTTT
CASSLATSRSGNTIYF
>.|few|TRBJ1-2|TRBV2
TGTGCCAGCAGTGAAAGGCGGACAGCCCTTTATGGCTACACCTTC
CASSERRTALYGYTF
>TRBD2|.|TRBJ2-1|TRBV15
TGTGCCACCAGCAAGGGACTAGCGGGTGAGCAGTTCTTC
CATSKGLAGEQFF
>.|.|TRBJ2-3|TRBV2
TGTGCCAGCAGTGACCTGGGGGCCACAGATACGCAGTATTTT
CASSDLGATDTQYF
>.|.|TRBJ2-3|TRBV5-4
TGTGCCAGCAGTCCGAGGACAGATACGCAGTATTTT
CASSPRTDTQYF
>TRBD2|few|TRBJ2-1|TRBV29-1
TGCAGCGTTGCCGAGCTAGCGGTAAATGAGCAGTTCTTC
CSVAELAVNEQFF
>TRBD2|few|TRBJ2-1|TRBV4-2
TGTGCCAGCAGCCAAGGAGGGGGGAACCTAGCGGGGCACAATGAGCAGTTCTTC
CASSQGGGNLAGHNEQFF
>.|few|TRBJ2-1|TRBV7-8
TGTGCCAGCAGCTTAACTAGACCCACTTACAATGAGCAGTTCTTC
CASSLTRPTYNEQFF
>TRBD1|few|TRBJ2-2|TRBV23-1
TGCGCCAGCAGTCAATCGGGGACAGGTGTAACCGGGGAGCTGTTTTTT
CASSQSGTGVTGELFF
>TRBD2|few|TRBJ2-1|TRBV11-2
TGTGCCAGCAGCTTAGGGGACGCGGGGGGCTACAATGAGCAGTTCTTC
CASSLGDAGGYNEQFF
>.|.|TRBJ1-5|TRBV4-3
TGCGCCAGCAGCCAAGACCCGGGCAATCAGCCCCAGCATTTT
CASSQDPGNQPQHF
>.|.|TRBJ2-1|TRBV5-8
TGTGCCAGCAGCAACGTCCTATACAATGAGCAGTTCTTC
CASSNVLYNEQFF
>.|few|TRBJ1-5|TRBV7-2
TGTGCCAGCAGCTTAGATAAAAGCCAGCCCCAGCATTTT
CASSLDKSQPQHF
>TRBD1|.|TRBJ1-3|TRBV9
TGTGCCAGCAGCGTAGAGGGACAGGGTTTACGATATTTT
CASSVEGQGLRYF
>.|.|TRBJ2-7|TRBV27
TGTGCCAGCAGTTTTTTCCTTTTTTTGTCGCCCGTCGGAGGATCCTACGAGCAGTACTTC
CASSFFLFLSPVGGSYEQYF
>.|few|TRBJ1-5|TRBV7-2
TGTGCCAGCAGTTCGCAGGGCAATCAGCCCCAGCATTTT
CASSSQGNQPQHF
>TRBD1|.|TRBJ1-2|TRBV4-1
TGCGCCAGCAGCCAAGTGGGACAGGGAGGCCCTAGGAACTATGGCTACACCTTC
CASSQVGQGGPRNYGYTF
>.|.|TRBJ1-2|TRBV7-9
TGTGCCAGCAGCTTAGGGGGAGCTAACTATGGCTACACCTTC
CASSLGGANYGYTF
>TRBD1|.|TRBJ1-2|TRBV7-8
TGTGCCAGCAGCCCACGGCTGGACGGGGACAGGCACTATGGCTACACCTTC
CASSPRLDGDRHYGYTF
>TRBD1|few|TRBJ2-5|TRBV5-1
TGCGCCAGCAGCTCGGAAACGGACAGGCGAAGACACGAAGAGACCCAGTACTTC
CASSSETDRRRHEETQYF
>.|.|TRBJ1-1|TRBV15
TGTGCCACCAGCCCCCGTGGAAAGGGTGGGAGCACTGAAGCTTTCTTT
CATSPRGKGGSTEAFF
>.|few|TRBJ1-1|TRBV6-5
TGTGCCAGCAGCTCCTTGTCGCTAGGGGACACTGAAGCTTTCTTT
CASSSLSLGDTEAFF
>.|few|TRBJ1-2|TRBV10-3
TGTGCCATCAGTGACTCGGCAGGGGTATCCGTAAGGGGCTACACCTTC
CAISDSAGVSVRGYTF
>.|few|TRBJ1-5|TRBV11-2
TGTGCCAGCAGCTCAGGGGCCACCTGGGGCAATCAGCCCCAGCATTTT
CASSSGATWGNQPQHF
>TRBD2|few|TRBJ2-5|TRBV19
TGTGCCAGTAGTACCTCCCCCGGGGGGGACCGTGACTTC
CASSTSPGGDRDF
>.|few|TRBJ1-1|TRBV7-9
TGTGCCAGCAGCTTCGGGGAGGATAAAGCTTTCTTT
CASSFGEDKAFF
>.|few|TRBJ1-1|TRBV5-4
TGTGCCAGCAGCCCGACCGGGATCCTAAAGTACACTGAAGCTTTCTTT
CASSPTGILKYTEAFF
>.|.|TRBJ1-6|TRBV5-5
TGTGCCAGCAATCCCGGCTCCTATAATTCACCCCTCCACTTT
CASNPGSYNSPLHF
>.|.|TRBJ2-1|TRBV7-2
TGTGCCAGCAGCTTAGCCCCTCCTCCCCTCAACCAGGAGCAGTTCTTC
CASSLAPPPLNQEQFF
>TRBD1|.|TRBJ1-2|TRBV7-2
TGTGCCAGCAGCTTAGGGGGCAGGGGGCACTATGGCTACACCTTC
CASSLGGRGHYGYTF
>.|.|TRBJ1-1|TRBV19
TGTGCCAGTAGTGCGGGGTCGGGACCCACTGAAGCTTTCTTT
CASSAGSGPTEAFF
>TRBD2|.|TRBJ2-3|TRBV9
TGTGCCAGCAGCGTTAGACTAGCGGCAGATACGCAGTATTTT
CASSVRLAADTQYF
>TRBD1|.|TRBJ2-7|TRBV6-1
TGTGCCAGCAGTACAGGGGGGTTTTACGAGCAGTACTTC
CASSTGGFYEQYF
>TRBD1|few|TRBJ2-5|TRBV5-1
TGCGCCAGCAGCTCTCGGGACAGCCAAGAGACCCAGTACTTC
CASSSRDSQETQYF
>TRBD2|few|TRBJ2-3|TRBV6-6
TGTGCCAGCAGGCCCACCGGGACTAGCGGGGATACGCAGTATTTT
CASRPTGTSGDTQYF
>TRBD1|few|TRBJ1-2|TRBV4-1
TGCGCCAGCAGCCAAGAGAGGTCGGGACAGATCGGGGTTGGCTACACCTTC
CASSQERSGQIGVGYTF
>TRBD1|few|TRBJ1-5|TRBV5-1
TGCGCCAGCAGCTTGTCCGGGACAGGGGAGCCCCAGCATTTT
CASSLSGTGEPQHF
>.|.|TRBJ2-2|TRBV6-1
TGTGCCAGCAGCCTAGCCGGGGAGCTGTTTTTT
CASSLAGELFF
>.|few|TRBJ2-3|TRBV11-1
TGTGCCAGCAGCTTAGGGTCCCGCGCAGATACGCAGTATTTT
CASSLGSRADTQYF
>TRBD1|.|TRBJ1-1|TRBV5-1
TGCGCCAGCAGCGTACTAACGGGACAGGTAGGAGGAGGGACTGAAGCTTTCTTT
CASSVLTGQVGGGTEAFF
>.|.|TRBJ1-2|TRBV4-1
TGCGCCAGCAGCCACAGGGTGGATGGCTACACCTTC
CASSHRVDGYTF